Below are 2 T cell receptor beta chains sequenced from a single sample in a study of cytomegalovirus exposure and HLA in healthy donors. The PCR contained 60 Vbeta and 13 Jbeta primers. Profiling relied on immunoSEQ multiplex PCR, and the TCRdb table lists in-frame clones only, not all of them. This table holds under 200,000 clones. Sequencing used PBMCs. These receptors were taken from a woman in her late teens or twenties in good health and CMV-seropositive.

V gene TRBV5-6 combines with J gene TRBJ2-5; TRBD1 agrees at 9 bases. The J call may be incorrect, as the DNA end agrees better with TRBJ2-7. The CDR3 is made up of 16 amino acids. Germline lookup yields CDR1 SGHDT and CDR2 YYEEEE. The CDR3 coding sequence is TGTGCCAGCAGCTTTTTTTCCGGACAGGGGTCCTACGAGCAGTACTTC. Its protein is CASSFFSGQGSYEQYF.

This chain joins TRBV7-2 and TRBJ2-3; tentative D call: TRBD2 (6 bases). CDR1 is SGHTA, CDR2 FQGNSA, per germline. The CDR3 length is 14 residues. V lost 1 base and J 8 bases, leaving 13 bases between the germline ends. The DNA of the CDR3 is TGTGCCAGCAGCTTAGTGGAGGGGCCAGGTACGCAGTATTTT. This codes for CASSLVEGPGTQYF.